The clone carrying this T cell receptor beta chain was detected only a few times. This entry belongs to a study of T cells after yellow fever vaccination. Germline V gene lookup returns CDR1 SGHRS and CDR2 YFSETQ. CDR3 length: 15 amino acids. V was shortened by 3 bases and J by 4 bases, with 16 bases between the two germline ends. UMIs were added to TCR cDNA along with a universal primer site when it was made by 5'RACE template switching. TCRdb processed the 5' RACE reads anew with MiXCR; each CDR3 protein has one entry. Found here are 300,000 or so distinct CDR3 sequences, around 8.1% of them singletons; the top ten hold roughly 18%.

The sequence was collected from a man between 18 and 29 years old who received the YFV17D yellow fever vaccine. The starting material was PBMCs, obtained more than 35 days after the first yellow fever vaccination. This chain joins TRBV5-1 and TRBJ1-1, with TRBD1 as a possible D gene (5 bases). This CDR3 is CASSYRGGFSTEAFF. Written as DNA, the CDR3 is TGCGCCAGCAGCTACCGTGGGGGGTTCAGCACTGAAGCTTTCTTT.